This is a list of T cell receptor beta chains from one sample in a study of blood T cells in healthy people across ages. Each CDR3 protein is one row after TCRdb ran MiXCR on the 5' RACE reads. The sample contains over a million distinct CDR3 sequences, under 55% of which appear only once. The specimen was blood. Receptors originate from a woman aged 60 to 75 in good health. Each CDR3 is given without its conserved first and last residue. The order of the fields is CDR3 length, J gene, V gene, CDR3 protein.

len: 11; j_gene: TRBJ1-5; v_gene: TRBV20-1; CDR3aa: SADPGAGQPQH
len: 12; j_gene: TRBJ2-7; v_gene: TRBV20-1; CDR3aa: SARAGLASYEQY
len: 12; j_gene: TRBJ1-5; v_gene: TRBV18; CDR3aa: ASSLGQAGQPQH
len: 18; j_gene: TRBJ2-1; v_gene: TRBV20-1; CDR3aa: SARPGTSGKVLSSYNEQF
len: 13; j_gene: TRBJ2-5; v_gene: TRBV27; CDR3aa: ASSLSGAVEETQY
len: 14; j_gene: TRBJ2-1; v_gene: TRBV7-2; CDR3aa: ASRRAGTRAHNEQF
len: 13; j_gene: TRBJ2-4; v_gene: TRBV7-2; CDR3aa: ASSFPGTEQNIQY
len: 13; j_gene: TRBJ2-7; v_gene: TRBV7-6; CDR3aa: ASSLSAGQGYEQY
len: 11; j_gene: TRBJ2-3; v_gene: TRBV24-1; CDR3aa: AASGSATDTQY
len: 13; j_gene: TRBJ1-2; v_gene: TRBV5-4; CDR3aa: ASSPGGERSYGYT
len: 12; j_gene: TRBJ2-7; v_gene: TRBV29-1; CDR3aa: SDSTGTGSYEQY
len: 13; j_gene: TRBJ2-7; v_gene: TRBV7-2; CDR3aa: ASSSGGLASYEQY
len: 12; j_gene: TRBJ2-5; v_gene: TRBV5-1; CDR3aa: ASGSGRGQETQY
len: 14; j_gene: TRBJ2-3; v_gene: TRBV6-2/TRBV6-3; CDR3aa: ASTHPRLAGGDTQY
len: 12; j_gene: TRBJ2-7; v_gene: TRBV11-2; CDR3aa: ASSLGYGVYEQY
len: 11; j_gene: TRBJ2-1; v_gene: TRBV5-1; CDR3aa: ASSAGLGNEQF
len: 13; j_gene: TRBJ2-7; v_gene: TRBV5-1; CDR3aa: ASSETDRGRDEQY
len: 11; j_gene: TRBJ2-7; v_gene: TRBV7-3; CDR3aa: ASSLGGSSGMY
len: 12; j_gene: TRBJ1-6; v_gene: TRBV6-6; CDR3aa: ASTGGRNNSPLH
len: 8; j_gene: TRBJ2-3; v_gene: TRBV2; CDR3aa: ASSDDTQY
len: 13; j_gene: TRBJ2-7; v_gene: TRBV25-1; CDR3aa: ASSAAGTRALEQY
len: 14; j_gene: .; v_gene: TRBV11-2; CDR3aa: ASSLSRPVHSYEQY
len: 10; j_gene: TRBJ2-7; v_gene: TRBV28; CDR3aa: ASTSVDYEQY
len: 14; j_gene: TRBJ2-3; v_gene: TRBV12-3/TRBV12-4; CDR3aa: ASSFPWVAALDTQY
len: 12; j_gene: TRBJ1-5; v_gene: TRBV15; CDR3aa: ATSQSSSNQPQH
len: 12; j_gene: TRBJ1-1; v_gene: TRBV4-2; CDR3aa: ASSQAFTGTGAF
len: 14; j_gene: TRBJ2-1; v_gene: TRBV28; CDR3aa: ASSSMVGDIRNEQF
len: 12; j_gene: TRBJ2-1; v_gene: TRBV7-9; CDR3aa: ASTSDRGGNEQF
len: 13; j_gene: TRBJ2-7; v_gene: TRBV7-3; CDR3aa: ASSTRGDRDYEQY
len: 14; j_gene: TRBJ2-1; v_gene: TRBV7-2; CDR3aa: ASSRDATSSYNEQF
len: 17; j_gene: TRBJ2-4; v_gene: TRBV4-2; CDR3aa: ASSQEGLAGGLAKNIQY
len: 13; j_gene: TRBJ2-5; v_gene: TRBV13; CDR3aa: ASGSKAATRETQY
len: 12; j_gene: .; v_gene: TRBV14; CDR3aa: ASSPLGTTYEQY
len: 12; j_gene: TRBJ2-5; v_gene: TRBV20-1; CDR3aa: SAIRGAHYNEQY
len: 13; j_gene: TRBJ1-3; v_gene: TRBV25-1; CDR3aa: ASSFQGSTGNTIY
len: 15; j_gene: TRBJ2-7; v_gene: TRBV10-3; CDR3aa: TISVLSGELGGYEQY
len: 13; j_gene: TRBJ2-7; v_gene: TRBV27; CDR3aa: ASSPEGLRSYEQY
len: 14; j_gene: TRBJ2-1; v_gene: TRBV6-6; CDR3aa: ASSYAFRESRNEQF
len: 12; j_gene: TRBJ2-4; v_gene: TRBV11-1; CDR3aa: ASSKGQGKNIQY
len: 12; j_gene: TRBJ2-5; v_gene: TRBV24-1; CDR3aa: ATSDPLMGNEQY
len: 17; j_gene: TRBJ2-3; v_gene: TRBV20-1; CDR3aa: SARDVGLAEGVGSDTQY
len: 11; j_gene: TRBJ2-1; v_gene: TRBV5-1; CDR3aa: ASSFRPANEQF
len: 13; j_gene: TRBJ2-5; v_gene: TRBV6-2/TRBV6-3; CDR3aa: ASSHRLGLQETQY
len: 13; j_gene: TRBJ2-5; v_gene: TRBV20-1; CDR3aa: SASRLAGLEETQY
len: 13; j_gene: TRBJ2-3; v_gene: TRBV7-3; CDR3aa: ASSLRRGGPDTQY
len: 16; j_gene: TRBJ2-1; v_gene: TRBV12-5; CDR3aa: ASGLPSRGVSSYNEQF